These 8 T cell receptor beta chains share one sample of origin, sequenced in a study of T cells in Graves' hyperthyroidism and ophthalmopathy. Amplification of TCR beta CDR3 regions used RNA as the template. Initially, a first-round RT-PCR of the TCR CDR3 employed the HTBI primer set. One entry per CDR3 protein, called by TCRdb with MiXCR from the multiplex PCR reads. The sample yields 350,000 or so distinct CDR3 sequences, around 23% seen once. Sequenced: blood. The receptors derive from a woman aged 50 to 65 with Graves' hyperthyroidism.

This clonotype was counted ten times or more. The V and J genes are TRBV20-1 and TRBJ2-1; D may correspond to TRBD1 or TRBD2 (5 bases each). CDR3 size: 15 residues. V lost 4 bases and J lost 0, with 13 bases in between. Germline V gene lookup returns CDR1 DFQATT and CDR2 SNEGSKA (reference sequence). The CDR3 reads CSATPGRSSYNEQFF. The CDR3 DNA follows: TGCAGTGCTACGCCGGGACGCAGCTCCTACAATGAGCAGTTCTTC.

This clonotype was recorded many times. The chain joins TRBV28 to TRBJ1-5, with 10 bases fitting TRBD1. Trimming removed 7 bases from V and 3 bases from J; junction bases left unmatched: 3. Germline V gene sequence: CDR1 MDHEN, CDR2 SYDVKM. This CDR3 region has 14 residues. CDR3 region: CASKTGGYNQPQHF. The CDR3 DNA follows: TGTGCCAGCAAGACAGGGGGCTACAATCAGCCCCAGCATTTT. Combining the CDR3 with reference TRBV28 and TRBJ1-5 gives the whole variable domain DVKVTQSSRYLVKRTGEKVFLECVQDMDHENMFWYRQDPGLGLRLIYFSYDVKMKEKGDIPEGYSVSREKKERFSLILESASTNQTSMYLCASKTGGYNQPQHFGDGTRLSIL.

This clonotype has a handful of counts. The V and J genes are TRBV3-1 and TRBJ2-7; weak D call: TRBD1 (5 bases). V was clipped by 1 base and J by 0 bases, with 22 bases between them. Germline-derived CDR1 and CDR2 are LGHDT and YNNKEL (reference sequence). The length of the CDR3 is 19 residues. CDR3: CASSQVLVTGWSTSYEQYF. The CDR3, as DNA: TGTGCCAGCAGCCAAGTACTCGTTACAGGTTGGTCTACCTCCTACGAGCAGTACTTC.

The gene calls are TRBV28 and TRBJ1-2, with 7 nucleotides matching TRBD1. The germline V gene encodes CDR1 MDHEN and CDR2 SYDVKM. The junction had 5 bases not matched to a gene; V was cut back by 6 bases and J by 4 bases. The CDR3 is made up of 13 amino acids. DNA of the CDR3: TGTGCCAGCAGCCGACAGGGACCCTATGGCTACACCTTC. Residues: CASSRQGPYGYTF.

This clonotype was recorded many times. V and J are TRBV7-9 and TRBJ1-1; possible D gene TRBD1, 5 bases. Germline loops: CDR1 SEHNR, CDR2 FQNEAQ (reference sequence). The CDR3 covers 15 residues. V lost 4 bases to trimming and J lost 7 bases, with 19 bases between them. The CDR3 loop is CASSWGSGLIGEAFF. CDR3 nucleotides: TGTGCCAGCAGCTGGGGCTCGGGGTTAATCGGTGAAGCTTTCTTT.

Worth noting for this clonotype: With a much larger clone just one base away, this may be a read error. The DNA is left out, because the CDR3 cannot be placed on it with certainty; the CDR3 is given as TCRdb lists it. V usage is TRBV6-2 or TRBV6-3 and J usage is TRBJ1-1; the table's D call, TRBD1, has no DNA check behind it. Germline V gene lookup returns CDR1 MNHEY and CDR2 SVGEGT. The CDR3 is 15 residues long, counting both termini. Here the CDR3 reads CASSPWGSGNTEVFF.

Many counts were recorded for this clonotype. The DNA of the CDR3 is TGTGCCAGCAGTGAACGAACAAGCGACGAGCAGTACTTC. Translation gives CASSERTSDEQYF. The V gene is TRBV2, the J gene TRBJ2-7, with D uncertain. The V end lost 2 bases, the J end lost 5 bases, and 10 bases lay between the germline ends. The CDR3 contains 13 residues. CDR1 SNHLY and CDR2 FYNNEI come from the germline V gene.

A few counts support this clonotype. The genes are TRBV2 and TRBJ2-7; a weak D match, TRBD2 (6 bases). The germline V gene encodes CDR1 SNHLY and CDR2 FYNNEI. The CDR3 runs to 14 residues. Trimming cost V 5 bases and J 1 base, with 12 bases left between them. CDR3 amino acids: CASSRDSRSYEQYF. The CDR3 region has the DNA TGTGCCAGCAGTCGGGACTCTCGGTCCTACGAGCAGTACTTC.